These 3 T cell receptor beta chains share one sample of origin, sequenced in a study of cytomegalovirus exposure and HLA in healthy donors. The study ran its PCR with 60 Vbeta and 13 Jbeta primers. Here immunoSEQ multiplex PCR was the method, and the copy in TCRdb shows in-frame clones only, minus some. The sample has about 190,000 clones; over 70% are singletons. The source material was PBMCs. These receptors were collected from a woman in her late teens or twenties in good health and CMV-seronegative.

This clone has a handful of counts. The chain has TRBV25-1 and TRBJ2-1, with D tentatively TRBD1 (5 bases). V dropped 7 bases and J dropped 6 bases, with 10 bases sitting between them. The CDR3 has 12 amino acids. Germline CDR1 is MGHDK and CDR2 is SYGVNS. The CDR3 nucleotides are TGTGCCAGCACCCAGGGTTCCAATGAGCAGTTCTTC. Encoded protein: CASTQGSNEQFF.

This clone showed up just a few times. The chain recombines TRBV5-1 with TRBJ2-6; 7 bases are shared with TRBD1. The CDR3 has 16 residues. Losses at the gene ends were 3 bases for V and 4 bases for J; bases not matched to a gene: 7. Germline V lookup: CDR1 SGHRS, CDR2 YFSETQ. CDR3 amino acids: CASSSDRVSGANVLTF. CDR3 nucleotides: TGCGCCAGCAGCTCCGACAGGGTAAGCGGGGCCAACGTCCTGACTTTC.

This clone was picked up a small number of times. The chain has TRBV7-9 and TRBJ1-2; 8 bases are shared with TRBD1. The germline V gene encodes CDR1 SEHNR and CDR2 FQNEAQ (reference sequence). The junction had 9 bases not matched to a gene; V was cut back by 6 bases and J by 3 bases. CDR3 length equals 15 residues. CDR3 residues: CASSEATGEDYGYTF. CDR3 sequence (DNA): TGTGCCAGCAGTGAAGCGACAGGGGAAGACTATGGCTACACCTTC.